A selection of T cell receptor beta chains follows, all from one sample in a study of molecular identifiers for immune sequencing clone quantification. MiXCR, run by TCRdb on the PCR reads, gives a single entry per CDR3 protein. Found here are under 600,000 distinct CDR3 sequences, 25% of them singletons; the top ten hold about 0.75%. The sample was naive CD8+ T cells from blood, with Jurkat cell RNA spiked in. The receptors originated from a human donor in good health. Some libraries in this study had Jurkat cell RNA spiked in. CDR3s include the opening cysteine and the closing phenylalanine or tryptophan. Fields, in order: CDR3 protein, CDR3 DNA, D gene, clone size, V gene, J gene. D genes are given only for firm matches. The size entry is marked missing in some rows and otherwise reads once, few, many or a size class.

CDR3 protein: CASSFRPEQFF; CDR3 DNA: TGTGCCAGCAGTTTTCGCCCTGAGCAGTTCTTC; D gene: -; clone size: -; V gene: TRBV12-3/TRBV12-4; J gene: TRBJ2-1
CDR3 protein: CASSPKELALVNGYNEQFF; CDR3 DNA: TGTGCCAGCTCACCAAAAGAACTAGCTCTCGTTAACGGGTACAATGAGCAGTTCTTC; D gene: -; clone size: few; V gene: TRBV18; J gene: TRBJ2-1
CDR3 protein: CASSQGTDQETQYF; CDR3 DNA: TGTGCCAGCAGCCAAGGGACAGACCAAGAGACCCAGTACTTC; D gene: TRBD1; clone size: -; V gene: TRBV7-9; J gene: TRBJ2-5
CDR3 protein: CSARDPGLAGDLHEQYF; CDR3 DNA: TGCAGTGCTAGAGACCCGGGACTAGCGGGGGACTTGCACGAGCAGTACTTC; D gene: TRBD2; clone size: few; V gene: TRBV20-1; J gene: TRBJ2-7
CDR3 protein: CASSAGGTDSFYEQYF; CDR3 DNA: TGTGCCAGCAGCGCAGGCGGGACAGACTCTTTCTACGAGCAGTACTTC; D gene: -; clone size: -; V gene: TRBV13; J gene: TRBJ2-7
CDR3 protein: CASSPRQAKEETQYF; CDR3 DNA: TGTGCCAGCAGTCCACGACAGGCCAAGGAGGAGACCCAGTACTTC; D gene: -; clone size: many; V gene: TRBV28; J gene: TRBJ2-5
CDR3 protein: CASQGGYTGELFF; CDR3 DNA: TGTGCCAGCCAAGGGGGCTACACCGGGGAGCTGTTTTTT; D gene: TRBD1; clone size: many; V gene: TRBV11-2; J gene: TRBJ2-2
CDR3 protein: CASSEDLLSSYEQYF; CDR3 DNA: TGTGCCAGCAGTGAAGATTTATTGAGCTCCTACGAGCAGTACTTC; D gene: -; clone size: many; V gene: TRBV6-1; J gene: TRBJ2-7
CDR3 protein: CASSLGNQGRGFF; CDR3 DNA: TGTGCCAGCAGTTTAGGGAATCAGGGTAGGGGTTTCTTT; D gene: -; clone size: many; V gene: TRBV12-3/TRBV12-4; J gene: TRBJ1-1
CDR3 protein: CASTPLWARYEQYF; CDR3 DNA: TGTGCCAGCACGCCGCTGTGGGCGCGGTACGAGCAGTACTTC; D gene: -; clone size: -; V gene: TRBV27; J gene: TRBJ2-7
CDR3 protein: CTSSFGQGGMGTDTQYF; CDR3 DNA: TGTACCAGCAGCTTTGGACAGGGGGGAATGGGCACAGATACGCAGTATTTT; D gene: TRBD1; clone size: -; V gene: TRBV7-9; J gene: TRBJ2-3
CDR3 protein: CASSQDRDSTDTQYF; CDR3 DNA: TGCGCCAGCAGCCAAGATCGGGATAGCACAGATACGCAGTATTTT; D gene: -; clone size: few; V gene: TRBV4-3; J gene: TRBJ2-3
CDR3 protein: CASSRSDREITGELFF; CDR3 DNA: TGTGCCAGCAGCAGATCCGACAGGGAAATCACCGGGGAGCTGTTTTTT; D gene: TRBD1; clone size: few; V gene: TRBV7-6; J gene: TRBJ2-2
CDR3 protein: CASSPGQSIQYF; CDR3 DNA: TGCGCCAGCAGCCCGGGACAGTCCATTCAGTACTTC; D gene: TRBD1; clone size: -; V gene: TRBV4-1; J gene: TRBJ2-4
CDR3 protein: CASSMSNIQYF; CDR3 DNA: TGTGCGAGTAGTATGAGTAACATTCAGTACTTC; D gene: -; clone size: -; V gene: TRBV19; J gene: TRBJ2-4
CDR3 protein: CASRGPNTGELFF; CDR3 DNA: TGTGCCAGCAGGGGACCAAACACCGGGGAGCTGTTTTTT; D gene: -; clone size: few; V gene: TRBV12-3/TRBV12-4; J gene: TRBJ2-2
CDR3 protein: CASRPGGGDTEAFF; CDR3 DNA: TGTGCCAGCAGACCAGGGGGCGGCGACACTGAAGCTTTCTTT; D gene: TRBD1; clone size: many; V gene: TRBV12-3/TRBV12-4; J gene: TRBJ1-1
CDR3 protein: CASSQDPLRGTGVGEQYF; CDR3 DNA: TGTGCCAGCAGCCAAGATCCTCTCCGTGGGACAGGGGTTGGTGAGCAGTACTTC; D gene: TRBD1; clone size: -; V gene: TRBV3-1; J gene: TRBJ2-7
CDR3 protein: CASSQDFGREETQYF; CDR3 DNA: TGTGCCAGCAGCCAAGATTTCGGGCGAGAAGAGACCCAGTACTTC; D gene: -; clone size: few; V gene: TRBV3-1; J gene: TRBJ2-5
CDR3 protein: CAWSVGTGGTTDTQYF; CDR3 DNA: TGTGCCTGGAGTGTAGGTACGGGGGGCACCACAGATACGCAGTATTTT; D gene: -; clone size: few; V gene: TRBV30; J gene: TRBJ2-3
CDR3 protein: CASSQEWTALADTQYF; CDR3 DNA: TGTGCCAGCAGCCAAGAATGGACTGCCCTGGCAGATACGCAGTATTTT; D gene: -; clone size: few; V gene: TRBV14; J gene: TRBJ2-3
CDR3 protein: CASSSWEDRGDDTQYF; CDR3 DNA: TGTGCCAGCAGTTCCTGGGAAGACAGGGGTGACGATACGCAGTATTTT; D gene: TRBD1; clone size: -; V gene: TRBV27; J gene: TRBJ2-3
CDR3 protein: CASSQDRAVQQPQHF; CDR3 DNA: TGCGCCAGCAGCCAAGATAGGGCAGTCCAGCAGCCCCAGCATTTT; D gene: -; clone size: many; V gene: TRBV4-3; J gene: TRBJ1-5
CDR3 protein: CASRDSVSSYNSPLHF; CDR3 DNA: TGTGCCAGCAGGGACTCGGTTAGCTCCTATAATTCACCCCTCCACTTT; D gene: -; clone size: -; V gene: TRBV2; J gene: TRBJ1-6
CDR3 protein: CASSFTLTSGDSTDTQYF; CDR3 DNA: TGTGCCAGCAGTTTTACTCTGACTAGCGGGGATAGCACAGATACGCAGTATTTT; D gene: TRBD2; clone size: many; V gene: TRBV2; J gene: TRBJ2-3
CDR3 protein: CASGLYGTGPLNTEAFF; CDR3 DNA: TGTGCCAGCGGCTTATACGGGACAGGCCCTTTGAACACTGAAGCTTTCTTT; D gene: TRBD1; clone size: -; V gene: TRBV7-8; J gene: TRBJ1-1
CDR3 protein: CASSEYTHPATQYF; CDR3 DNA: TGTGCCAGCAGTGAATATACCCACCCAGCTACGCAGTATTTT; D gene: -; clone size: once; V gene: TRBV25-1; J gene: TRBJ2-3
CDR3 protein: CSARGVTYNEQFF; CDR3 DNA: TGCAGTGCTCGAGGAGTTACCTACAATGAGCAGTTCTTC; D gene: -; clone size: -; V gene: TRBV20-1; J gene: TRBJ2-1
CDR3 protein: CASSGTGANYEQYF; CDR3 DNA: TGTGCCAGCAGCGGGACAGGGGCGAACTACGAGCAGTACTTC; D gene: TRBD1; clone size: -; V gene: TRBV6-2/TRBV6-3; J gene: TRBJ2-7
CDR3 protein: CASSIGSRGTGELFF; CDR3 DNA: TGTGCCAGTAGTATAGGCAGTCGCGGCACCGGGGAGCTGTTTTTT; D gene: -; clone size: -; V gene: TRBV19; J gene: TRBJ2-2
CDR3 protein: CASSFNRDYEQYF; CDR3 DNA: TGCGCCAGCAGCTTTAACAGGGATTACGAGCAGTACTTC; D gene: -; clone size: -; V gene: TRBV5-1; J gene: TRBJ2-7
CDR3 protein: CASSVQLAGGLDTQYF; CDR3 DNA: TGTGCCAGCAGCGTACAACTAGCGGGAGGGCTGGATACGCAGTATTTT; D gene: TRBD2; clone size: few; V gene: TRBV9; J gene: TRBJ2-3
CDR3 protein: CSAPHVGQLSNQPQHF; CDR3 DNA: TGCAGCGCCCCCCACGTGGGGCAGCTTAGCAATCAGCCCCAGCATTTT; D gene: -; clone size: many; V gene: TRBV29-1; J gene: TRBJ1-5
CDR3 protein: CASSHITGTEAFF; CDR3 DNA: TGTGCCAGCAGTCACATAACCGGTACTGAAGCTTTCTTT; D gene: -; clone size: many; V gene: TRBV6-1; J gene: TRBJ1-1
CDR3 protein: CASSPSGTGENEQYF; CDR3 DNA: TGTGCCAGCAGCCCTTCCGGGACAGGGGAGAACGAGCAGTACTTC; D gene: TRBD1; clone size: few; V gene: TRBV9; J gene: TRBJ2-7
CDR3 protein: CAISGAGTGYNEQFF; CDR3 DNA: TGTGCCATCAGTGGGGCCGGGACAGGGTACAATGAGCAGTTCTTC; D gene: TRBD1; clone size: once; V gene: TRBV10-3; J gene: TRBJ2-1
CDR3 protein: CASSSAEGTEQYF; CDR3 DNA: TGTGCCAGCAGCTCGGCCGAGGGGACCGAGCAGTACTTC; D gene: -; clone size: many; V gene: TRBV5-4; J gene: TRBJ2-7
CDR3 protein: CSARGRVSSYEQYF; CDR3 DNA: TGCAGTGCTAGAGGGAGGGTTAGCTCCTACGAGCAGTACTTC; D gene: -; clone size: -; V gene: TRBV20-1; J gene: TRBJ2-7
CDR3 protein: CASSPLAGVGYNEQFF; CDR3 DNA: TGTGCCAGCAGCCCGCTTGCGGGGGTCGGCTACAATGAGCAGTTCTTC; D gene: TRBD2; clone size: few; V gene: TRBV7-2; J gene: TRBJ2-1
CDR3 protein: CASSVAGSSGDTQYF; CDR3 DNA: TGTGCCAGCAGCGTAGCGGGGAGTTCGGGAGATACGCAGTATTTT; D gene: -; clone size: few; V gene: TRBV9; J gene: TRBJ2-3
CDR3 protein: CASSPDRGLYEQYF; CDR3 DNA: TGTGCCAGCAGCCCGGACAGGGGGCTCTACGAGCAGTACTTC; D gene: TRBD1; clone size: many; V gene: TRBV19; J gene: TRBJ2-7
CDR3 protein: CASSPGNGEDQPQHF; CDR3 DNA: TGCGCCAGCAGCCCAGGTAACGGGGAGGATCAGCCCCAGCATTTT; D gene: -; clone size: few; V gene: TRBV4-3; J gene: TRBJ1-5
CDR3 protein: CASHGGAGTEAFF; CDR3 DNA: TGTGCCAGTCACGGGGGGGCTGGGACTGAAGCTTTCTTT; D gene: -; clone size: -; V gene: TRBV7-9; J gene: TRBJ1-1
CDR3 protein: CASSPRQGNHYGYTF; CDR3 DNA: TGTGCCAGCAGCCCCAGACAGGGCAATCACTATGGCTACACCTTC; D gene: TRBD1; clone size: few; V gene: TRBV13; J gene: TRBJ1-2
CDR3 protein: CASSLIGPGPLQETQYF; CDR3 DNA: TGTGCCAGCAGCTTAATCGGCCCCGGGCCTCTACAAGAGACCCAGTACTTC; D gene: -; clone size: -; V gene: TRBV11-2; J gene: TRBJ2-5
CDR3 protein: CASSPTGGAGANVLTF; CDR3 DNA: TGTGCCAGCAGTCCGACAGGGGGCGCTGGGGCCAACGTCCTGACTTTC; D gene: TRBD1; clone size: -; V gene: TRBV27; J gene: TRBJ2-6
CDR3 protein: CSATGTVNTGELFF; CDR3 DNA: TGCAGTGCAACCGGGACAGTGAACACCGGGGAGCTGTTTTTT; D gene: TRBD1; clone size: -; V gene: TRBV20-1; J gene: TRBJ2-2
CDR3 protein: CSAFGGGYTEAFF; CDR3 DNA: TGCAGTGCTTTTGGGGGTGGGTACACTGAAGCTTTCTTT; D gene: -; clone size: few; V gene: TRBV20-1; J gene: TRBJ1-1
CDR3 protein: CAISQAHTDTQYF; CDR3 DNA: TGTGCCATCAGCCAGGCTCACACAGATACGCAGTATTTT; D gene: -; clone size: many; V gene: TRBV10-3; J gene: TRBJ2-3
CDR3 protein: CASSESSGRTDTQYF; CDR3 DNA: TGCGCCAGCAGTGAGTCGAGCGGGAGAACTGATACGCAGTATTTT; D gene: TRBD2; clone size: -; V gene: TRBV10-2; J gene: TRBJ2-3
CDR3 protein: CSARQTSTDTQYF; CDR3 DNA: TGCAGTGCCCGTCAGACTAGCACAGATACGCAGTATTTT; D gene: -; clone size: -; V gene: TRBV20-1; J gene: TRBJ2-3
CDR3 protein: CASSLDRAGRTQETQYF; CDR3 DNA: TGTGCCAGCAGCTTAGATCGGGCAGGGAGAACCCAAGAGACCCAGTACTTC; D gene: -; clone size: -; V gene: TRBV11-3; J gene: TRBJ2-5
CDR3 protein: CASSQDLPGSSYNEQFF; CDR3 DNA: TGCGCCAGCAGCCAAGATCTTCCCGGGAGCTCCTACAATGAGCAGTTCTTC; D gene: -; clone size: few; V gene: TRBV4-3; J gene: TRBJ2-1
CDR3 protein: CASSLSLQDGELFF; CDR3 DNA: TGTGCCAGCAGCTTAAGTCTACAGGACGGGGAGCTGTTTTTT; D gene: -; clone size: many; V gene: TRBV7-9; J gene: TRBJ2-2
CDR3 protein: CVSCGAPTEQPQHF; CDR3 DNA: TGTGTCAGTTGCGGGGCCCCCACGGAGCAGCCCCAGCATTTT; D gene: -; clone size: -; V gene: TRBV6-4; J gene: TRBJ1-5